The rows below give T cell receptor beta chains drawn from one sample of a study of T cell responses to AZD1222 COVID-19 vaccine. Using immunoSEQ multiplex PCR, the repertoire was profiled, and TCRdb retains in-frame clones only, with some absent. The sample includes around 120,000 clones, roughly 91% of them seen just once. Material: peripheral blood, obtained on day 0 of MenACWY control vaccination. The receptors were sampled from an adult in good health. CDR3s include the opening cysteine and the closing phenylalanine or tryptophan. D genes are given only for firm matches. The listing skips clone size in some rows; elsewhere it reads once, few, many or a size class.

CDR3 DNA	CDR3 protein	J gene	V gene	D gene	clone size
TGTGCCAGCACCGCTTTAGGAGAAGAGACCCAGTACTTC	CASTALGEETQYF	TRBJ2-5	TRBV9	-	-
TGCGCCAGCAGCCAAGATAGGGCGGGCTCCTACAATGAGCAGTTCTTC	CASSQDRAGSYNEQFF	TRBJ2-1	TRBV4-3	-	-
TGCGCCAGCAGCCAAGATGGGGCGTCAGATACGCAGTATTTT	CASSQDGASDTQYF	TRBJ2-3	TRBV4-1	-	-
TGTGCCAGCAGAGCCTTTGGAGGGAACTATGGCTACACCTTC	CASRAFGGNYGYTF	TRBJ1-2	TRBV27	-	-
TGTGCCAGCAGTTTTAGGCCGAACACTGAAGCTTTCTTT	CASSFRPNTEAFF	TRBJ1-1	TRBV12-3/TRBV12-4	-	-
TGTGCCAGTAGTACCCCCGGCTCCTACGAGCAGTACTTC	CASSTPGSYEQYF	TRBJ2-7	TRBV19	-	-
TGTGCCAGCACCCCAGGGGGGGTTCTTGGCACTGAAGCTTTCTTT	CASTPGGVLGTEAFF	TRBJ1-1	TRBV11-3	TRBD1	-
TGTGCCAGCAGCTTGTTGCCAGGGGGAAACACCATATATTTT	CASSLLPGGNTIYF	TRBJ1-3	TRBV5-5	-	-
TGTGCCAGCAGCCCCGGCTACGAGCAGTACTTC	CASSPGYEQYF	TRBJ2-7	TRBV11-3	-	-
TGCAGCGTTGAAGGAGGACTAGCGAAGGTCAATGAGCAGTTCTTC	CSVEGGLAKVNEQFF	TRBJ2-1	TRBV29-1	TRBD2	once
TGCGCCAGCAGCCAAGATGAGGACCCCAACCCCCTCCACTTT	CASSQDEDPNPLHF	TRBJ1-6	TRBV4-1	-	-
TGTGCCTGGAGTGTAAGGCTCGCCGGGACTAGCGGGACGTTAGCCGGGGAGCTGTTTTTT	CAWSVRLAGTSGTLAGELFF	TRBJ2-2	TRBV30	TRBD2	-
TGTGCCAGCAGTCAAGTAGCGGGAAACTCCTACAATGAGCAGTTCTTC	CASSQVAGNSYNEQFF	TRBJ2-1	TRBV28	TRBD2	-
TGTGCCAGCAGAAAACAGGGGTTTGGCGACGAGCAGTACTTC	CASRKQGFGDEQYF	TRBJ2-7	TRBV7-9	TRBD1	-
TGTGCCACCGGGGGGAGCGGGAGCGGCACAGATACGCAGTATTTT	CATGGSGSGTDTQYF	TRBJ2-3	TRBV24-1	TRBD2	few
TGTGCCAGCAGCTTGGATGGATCGGGGACCTATGGCTACACCTTC	CASSLDGSGTYGYTF	TRBJ1-2	TRBV5-5	-	-
TGTGCCAGCAGTCCCGGGACTAGCGGATTCACCGGCTACAATGAGCAGTTCTTC	CASSPGTSGFTGYNEQFF	TRBJ2-1	TRBV27	TRBD2	-
TGTGCCAGCAGTACAGGAGGCAATCAGCCCCAGCATTTT	CASSTGGNQPQHF	TRBJ1-5	TRBV27	-	-
TGCGCCAGCAGCCCTCGGGCAGGACTGAACACTGAAGCTTTCTTT	CASSPRAGLNTEAFF	TRBJ1-1	TRBV4-3	-	-
TGTGCCAGCGGCCGGGACTCCAAGGAGACCCAGTACTTC	CASGRDSKETQYF	TRBJ2-5	TRBV6-5	-	-
TGTGCCAGCAGCTTAAGTACCGGGACAGGATATAAAGAGACCCAGTACTTC	CASSLSTGTGYKETQYF	TRBJ2-5	TRBV7-9	TRBD1	-
TGTGCCAGCGGGGCGGGGACCCGAGGCTATGGCTACACCTTC	CASGAGTRGYGYTF	TRBJ1-2	TRBV2	-	-
TGTGCCACTTTTAGCCCGCCCTACAATGAGCAGTTCTTC	CATFSPPYNEQFF	TRBJ2-1	TRBV5-4	-	-
TGTGCCAGCAGCGTAGCTACAGGGCTACAATACAATGAGCAGTTCTTC	CASSVATGLQYNEQFF	TRBJ2-1	TRBV9	-	-
TGTGCCAGCAGCTTGGGAAACGGAGCTAACTATGGCTACACCTTC	CASSLGNGANYGYTF	TRBJ1-2	TRBV11-3	-	-
TGCGCCAGCAGCTTGGTTGGGAGCGGGAGTATGAATGAGCAGTTCTTC	CASSLVGSGSMNEQFF	TRBJ2-1	TRBV5-1	TRBD2	-
TGTGCCAGCAGCGTTGGGTGGGGATCGGAGACCGGGGAGCTGTTTTTT	CASSVGWGSETGELFF	TRBJ2-2	TRBV5-6	-	-
TGTGCCAGCAGTTACCTGGACTCTCAGTATTTT	CASSYLDSQYF	TRBJ2-3	TRBV6-5	-	-
TGTGCCAGCAGTCCCCGGGGCTATGGCTACACCTTC	CASSPRGYGYTF	TRBJ1-2	TRBV12-3/TRBV12-4	-	-
TGTGCCAGAAGCTTAGAGGGGGTCAGGGACGGCGGGAGGAATCAGCCCCAGCATTTT	CARSLEGVRDGGRNQPQHF	TRBJ1-5	TRBV7-5	-	-
TGCGCCAGCAGCTCGGAGACTAGTGCAGCCACCGGGGAGCTGTTTTTT	CASSSETSAATGELFF	TRBJ2-2	TRBV5-1	-	-
TGTGCCAGCAGTTTAGCGGGGCCCTATAATTCACCCCTCCACTTT	CASSLAGPYNSPLHF	TRBJ1-6	TRBV27	-	-
TGTGCCATCAGTGAGCCAGGGGGGACCTACAATGAGCAGTTCTTC	CAISEPGGTYNEQFF	TRBJ2-1	TRBV10-3	-	-
TGTGCCAGCAGTGTAGGGGGTCAGCCCCAGCATTTT	CASSVGGQPQHF	TRBJ1-5	TRBV12-3/TRBV12-4	-	-
TGTGCCAGCATGGACGGGTCCCGGGGAGGCGAGCAGTACTTC	CASMDGSRGGEQYF	TRBJ2-7	TRBV2	-	-
TGTGCCAGCAGCTTATATAGGACAGGGCCTGAAGCTTTCTTT	CASSLYRTGPEAFF	TRBJ1-1	TRBV7-8	TRBD1	-